This is a list of T cell receptor beta chains from one sample in a study of cytomegalovirus exposure and HLA in healthy donors. Libraries were prepared by immunoSEQ multiplex PCR; TCRdb keeps only in-frame clonotypes and omits some of them. The table has about 120,000 clones, 78% seen once; the top ten hold roughly 3.5%. Sequencing was done on a sample of PBMCs. These receptors were obtained from a woman in her twenties or thirties in good health and CMV-seropositive. CDR3s include the opening cysteine and the closing phenylalanine or tryptophan. D genes are given only for firm matches. Rows may omit the clone size; those that give it use once, few, many or a size class.

j_gene: TRBJ2-1
abundance: few
v_gene: TRBV7-9
d_gene: NA
CDR3aa: CASSQDPGVSSSYNEQFF
CDR3nt: TGTGCCAGCAGCCAAGATCCGGGGGTTAGCAGCTCCTACAATGAGCAGTTCTTC

j_gene: TRBJ2-7
abundance: NA
v_gene: TRBV27
d_gene: TRBD1
CDR3aa: CASSLKGQAHEQYF
CDR3nt: TGTGCCAGCAGTCTTAAGGGACAGGCCCACGAGCAGTACTTC

j_gene: TRBJ1-2
abundance: NA
v_gene: TRBV7-9
d_gene: NA
CDR3aa: CASSLGTSGYTF
CDR3nt: TGTGCCAGCAGCTTGGGCACCTCGGGCTACACCTTC

j_gene: TRBJ2-3
abundance: few
v_gene: TRBV5-1
d_gene: NA
CDR3aa: CASSLARGAHTDTQYF
CDR3nt: TGCGCCAGCAGCTTGGCTCGGGGGGCCCACACAGATACGCAGTATTTT

j_gene: TRBJ2-3
abundance: NA
v_gene: TRBV6-1
d_gene: NA
CDR3aa: CASSGLPGSLADTQYF
CDR3nt: TGTGCCAGCAGTGGCCTGCCGGGGTCATTGGCAGATACGCAGTATTTT

j_gene: TRBJ1-2
abundance: NA
v_gene: TRBV19
d_gene: TRBD1
CDR3aa: CASRWDRNYGYTF
CDR3nt: TGTGCCAGCCGTTGGGACAGAAACTATGGCTACACCTTC

j_gene: TRBJ1-1
abundance: NA
v_gene: TRBV6-5
d_gene: TRBD1
CDR3aa: CASSARQGNTEAFF
CDR3nt: TGTGCCAGCAGTGCAAGACAGGGGAACACTGAAGCTTTCTTT

j_gene: TRBJ2-4
abundance: NA
v_gene: TRBV2
d_gene: TRBD2
CDR3aa: CASSYRLGSGDIQYF
CDR3nt: TGTGCCAGCAGCTATAGGTTGGGGAGCGGGGACATTCAGTACTTC

j_gene: TRBJ2-2
abundance: NA
v_gene: TRBV6-5
d_gene: NA
CDR3aa: CASSDAGPTGELFF
CDR3nt: TGTGCCAGCAGTGACGCGGGTCCCACCGGGGAGCTGTTTTTT

j_gene: TRBJ1-2
abundance: NA
v_gene: TRBV2
d_gene: TRBD1
CDR3aa: CATTGQPYGYTF
CDR3nt: TGTGCCACCACGGGACAGCCCTATGGCTACACCTTC

j_gene: TRBJ2-1
abundance: NA
v_gene: TRBV19
d_gene: NA
CDR3aa: CASSRAQPLEQFF
CDR3nt: TGTGCCAGTAGTAGGGCTCAACCGTTAGAGCAGTTCTTC

j_gene: TRBJ2-1
abundance: NA
v_gene: TRBV4-1
d_gene: NA
CDR3aa: CASSQVDGITYNEQFF
CDR3nt: TGCGCCAGCAGCCAAGTGGACGGGATTACCTACAATGAGCAGTTCTTC

j_gene: TRBJ2-7
abundance: NA
v_gene: TRBV19
d_gene: TRBD1
CDR3aa: CASSKRQGHEQYF
CDR3nt: TGTGCCAGTAGTAAGAGACAGGGCCACGAGCAGTACTTC

j_gene: TRBJ2-3
abundance: NA
v_gene: TRBV7-8
d_gene: NA
CDR3aa: CASSRSGGVGADTQYF
CDR3nt: TGTGCCAGCAGCCGTTCCGGCGGGGTAGGGGCAGATACGCAGTATTTT

j_gene: TRBJ2-2
abundance: NA
v_gene: TRBV2
d_gene: TRBD2
CDR3aa: CASKAGANTGELFF
CDR3nt: TGTGCCAGCAAGGCGGGGGCGAACACCGGGGAGCTGTTTTTT

j_gene: TRBJ2-2
abundance: NA
v_gene: TRBV5-4
d_gene: NA
CDR3aa: CASSLDSGLDTGELFF
CDR3nt: TGTGCCAGCAGCCTCGACAGTGGGCTGGACACCGGGGAGCTGTTTTTT

j_gene: TRBJ1-2
abundance: NA
v_gene: TRBV27
d_gene: NA
CDR3aa: CASKYGTGNYGYTF
CDR3nt: TGTGCCAGCAAATACGGTACAGGGAACTATGGCTACACCTTC

j_gene: TRBJ1-2
abundance: once
v_gene: TRBV5-4
d_gene: NA
CDR3aa: CASSLDRIYGYTF
CDR3nt: TGTGCCAGCAGCTTGGATAGAATCTATGGCTACACCTTC

j_gene: TRBJ2-5
abundance: NA
v_gene: TRBV6-1
d_gene: NA
CDR3aa: CASSTRRETQYF
CDR3nt: TGTGCCAGCAGTACTAGGAGGGAGACCCAGTACTTC

j_gene: TRBJ2-4
abundance: NA
v_gene: TRBV7-9
d_gene: TRBD2
CDR3aa: CASSLELGLAIF
CDR3nt: TGTGCCAGCAGCTTAGAGTTGGGACTAGCCATATTC

j_gene: TRBJ1-6
abundance: NA
v_gene: TRBV10-3
d_gene: NA
CDR3aa: CAISAHGGYNSPLHF
CDR3nt: TGTGCCATCAGTGCCCACGGGGGCTATAATTCACCCCTCCACTTT

j_gene: TRBJ1-2
abundance: NA
v_gene: TRBV28
d_gene: NA
CDR3aa: CASSPWGRDGYTF
CDR3nt: TGTGCCAGCAGCCCTTGGGGGCGGGATGGCTACACCTTC

j_gene: TRBJ2-3
abundance: NA
v_gene: TRBV2
d_gene: TRBD1
CDR3aa: CASSVPSTGFLTDTQYF
CDR3nt: TGTGCCAGCAGTGTCCCGTCGACAGGGTTTCTCACAGATACGCAGTATTTT

j_gene: TRBJ1-1
abundance: NA
v_gene: TRBV19
d_gene: NA
CDR3aa: CASSMGHENTEAFF
CDR3nt: TGTGCCAGTAGCATGGGACACGAGAACACTGAAGCTTTCTTT

j_gene: TRBJ2-6
abundance: NA
v_gene: TRBV4-2
d_gene: NA
CDR3aa: CASSLGGGDGANVLTF
CDR3nt: TGTGCCAGCAGCCTAGGAGGAGGAGATGGGGCCAACGTCCTGACTTTC

j_gene: TRBJ2-1
abundance: NA
v_gene: TRBV6-1
d_gene: TRBD1
CDR3aa: CASSELGGSGNEQFF
CDR3nt: TGTGCCAGCAGTGAACTAGGGGGCTCGGGCAATGAGCAGTTCTTC

j_gene: TRBJ1-2
abundance: once
v_gene: TRBV11-2
d_gene: NA
CDR3aa: CASSLAGDFGYTF
CDR3nt: TGTGCCAGCAGCTTAGCGGGGGATTTCGGCTACACCTTC

j_gene: TRBJ2-5
abundance: NA
v_gene: TRBV5-5
d_gene: NA
CDR3aa: CASSFQVLIQETQYF
CDR3nt: TGTGCCAGCAGCTTTCAGGTCCTAATCCAAGAGACCCAGTACTTC

j_gene: TRBJ1-4
abundance: NA
v_gene: TRBV19
d_gene: TRBD1
CDR3aa: CASSSRQGAEKLFF
CDR3nt: TGTGCCAGTAGTAGCAGACAGGGGGCTGAAAAACTGTTTTTT

j_gene: TRBJ2-2
abundance: NA
v_gene: TRBV27
d_gene: NA
CDR3aa: CASSLRGDTGELFF
CDR3nt: TGTGCCAGCAGTTTGCGGGGCGACACCGGGGAGCTGTTTTTT

j_gene: TRBJ1-1
abundance: NA
v_gene: TRBV28
d_gene: NA
CDR3aa: CASSFRPVIEAFF
CDR3nt: TGTGCCAGCAGTTTTCGTCCGGTCATTGAAGCTTTCTTT

j_gene: TRBJ1-1
abundance: NA
v_gene: TRBV4-2
d_gene: TRBD1
CDR3aa: CASSPRTGQNTEAFF
CDR3nt: TGTGCCAGCAGCCCCCGGACAGGGCAGAACACTGAAGCTTTCTTT

j_gene: TRBJ2-5
abundance: NA
v_gene: TRBV6-5
d_gene: NA
CDR3aa: CASRLWTAQETQYF
CDR3nt: TGTGCCAGCAGACTATGGACAGCACAAGAGACCCAGTACTTC

j_gene: TRBJ2-7
abundance: NA
v_gene: TRBV20-1
d_gene: NA
CDR3aa: CSARAHEQYF
CDR3nt: TGCAGTGCTAGAGCCCACGAGCAGTACTTC

j_gene: TRBJ2-3
abundance: NA
v_gene: TRBV29-1
d_gene: NA
CDR3aa: CSVEDLGDNSDTQYF
CDR3nt: TGCAGCGTTGAAGATCTGGGGGACAACTCAGATACGCAGTATTTT

j_gene: TRBJ2-7
abundance: NA
v_gene: TRBV5-5
d_gene: TRBD1
CDR3aa: CASSTRDRARYEQYF
CDR3nt: TGTGCCAGCAGCACCCGGGACAGGGCCCGCTACGAGCAGTACTTC

j_gene: TRBJ1-5
abundance: NA
v_gene: TRBV21-1
d_gene: NA
CDR3aa: CASSRQRSNQPQHF
CDR3nt: TGTGCCAGCAGCAGACAGCGCAGCAATCAGCCCCAGCATTTT